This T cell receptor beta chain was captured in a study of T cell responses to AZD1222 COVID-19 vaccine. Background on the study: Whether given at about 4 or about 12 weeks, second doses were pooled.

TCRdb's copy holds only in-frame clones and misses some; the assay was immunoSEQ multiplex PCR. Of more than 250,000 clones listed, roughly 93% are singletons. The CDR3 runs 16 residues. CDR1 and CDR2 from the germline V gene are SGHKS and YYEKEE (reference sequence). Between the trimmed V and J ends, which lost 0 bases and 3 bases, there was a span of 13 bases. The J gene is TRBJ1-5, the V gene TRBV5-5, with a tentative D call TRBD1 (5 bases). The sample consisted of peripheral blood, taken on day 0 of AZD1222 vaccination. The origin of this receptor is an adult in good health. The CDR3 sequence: CASSLGWAGSNQPQHF. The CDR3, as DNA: TGTGCCAGCAGCTTGGGGTGGGCAGGGTCCAATCAGCCCCAGCATTTT.